These 14 T cell receptor beta chains came from one sample sequenced in a study of preoperative IRX-2 immunotherapy in early breast cancer. Sequenced by immunoSEQ multiplex PCR; TCRdb stores in-frame clones only, minus some. The sample consists of a few thousand clones, 76% of them appearing once. Treatment indicated: preoperative locoregional IRX-2 cytokine immunotherapy. The specimen comprised tumor tissue, sampled after IRX-2 immunotherapy. These receptors were taken from a human donor with breast cancer.

This clone was found once. This chain joins TRBV15 and TRBJ1-1; tentative D call: TRBD1 (5 bases). Germline CDR1 and CDR2: LNHNV and YYDKDF (reference sequence). This CDR3 region has 17 residues. V gave up 0 bases and J gave up 3 bases, with 17 bases separating them. In DNA, the CDR3 is TGTGCCACCAGCAGAGATCAGCTGGGGCTTTTAGACACTGAAGCTTTCTTT. Encoded protein: CATSRDQLGLLDTEAFF.

In this sample, this clone turned up a few times. This chain joins TRBV5-1 and TRBJ1-2; 8 nucleotides align to TRBD1. Unmatched junction bases numbered 16, after V lost 5 bases and J lost 4 bases. Germline V gene sequence: CDR1 SGHRS, CDR2 YFSETQ. This CDR3 has 17 residues. CDR3 nucleotides: TGCGCCAGCAGATTCGGACAGGGAGTGGGCTTAGCCTATGGCTACACCTTC. Protein: CASRFGQGVGLAYGYTF. Complete variable domain (other parts from reference TRBV5-1 and TRBJ1-2): KAGVTQTPRYLIKTRGQQVTLSCSPISGHRSVSWYQQTPGQGLQFLFEYFSETQRNKGNFPGRFSGRQFSNSRSEMNVSTLELGDSALYLCASRFGQGVGLAYGYTFGSGTRLTVV.

The V call is TRBV10-2, the J call TRBJ1-5; D remains ambiguous. This CDR3 is 14 amino acids long. In germline, CDR1 is WSHSY, CDR2 SAAADI. The germline V and J ends were trimmed by 3 bases and 3 bases, with 9 bases remaining between them. CDR3 protein: CASSETEDNQPQHF. In nucleotides, the CDR3 is TGCGCCAGCAGTGAAACAGAGGACAATCAGCCCCAGCATTTT.

The chain is built from TRBV7-1 and TRBJ2-5; no clear D. TRBV7-1 is an open reading frame whose function is uncertain. Trimming removed 4 bases at V and 3 bases at J, with 12 bases between. The CDR3 contains 14 residues. The CDR3 sequence is CASSFPGPKETQYF. The CDR3, as DNA: TGTGCCAGCAGCTTCCCGGGTCCGAAAGAGACCCAGTACTTC.

The V call is TRBV19, the J call TRBJ1-4; D is perhaps TRBD1 (5 bases). V gave up 6 bases and J gave up 3 bases, with 14 bases separating them. Looked up from germline, CDR1 is LNHDA and CDR2 is SQIVND (reference sequence). This CDR3 contains 15 residues. CDR3 coding DNA: TGTGCCAGTAGCCGCTGGGGGGACTCTAATGAAAAACTGTTTTTT. Translating it yields CASSRWGDSNEKLFF.

The rearrangement links TRBV28 to TRBJ2-1; 7 nucleotides line up with TRBD2. Germline V lookup: CDR1 MDHEN, CDR2 SYDVKM. The CDR3 has 17 residues. V was clipped by 3 bases and J by 6 bases; unmatched bases: 14. The CDR3 bases are TGTGCCAGCAGTTTCACTGGCCTGACTAGCCGCCGCAATGAGCAGTTCTTC. The encoded protein is CASSFTGLTSRRNEQFF.

This clone was seen just once. The J gene is TRBJ2-7, the V gene TRBV23-1; 7 bases are a match to TRBD1. TRBV23-1 is assigned to the ORF class and has an uncertain function. The CDR3 runs 14 residues. V gave up 6 bases and J gave up 5 bases; unmatched junction bases: 10. CDR3 protein: CASSLDRVVNEQYF. The CDR3 nucleotides read TGCGCCAGCAGCTTAGACAGGGTGGTAAACGAGCAGTACTTC.

The genes are TRBV10-3 and TRBJ2-3; no firm D call. Trimming shortened V by 0 bases and J by 2 bases, and 9 bases separated the two germline ends. The length of the CDR3 is 15 residues. Germline V gene data show CDR1 as ENHRY and CDR2 as SYGVKD. As DNA, the CDR3 is TGTGCCATCAGTGAGTCCTCCGGGTACACAGATACGCAGTATTTT. It yields the protein CAISESSGYTDTQYF.

A remark on this clone: At one end, the junction sequence differs from germline, possibly due to a read error. This chain uses TRBV6-8 with TRBJ2-4; TRBD1 matches 9 bases. The CDR3 totals 13 residues. Germline V gene sequence: CDR1 MNHGY, CDR2 SAAAGT. The CDR3, as DNA: TGTGCCAGCAGTCTCCCGGGACAGGGCTCCAGGGACTTC. This translates into CASSLPGQGSRDF.

The chain recombines TRBV4-1 with TRBJ2-3; D remains unclear. The CDR3 is 17 amino acids. Per the germline V gene, CDR1 is MGHRA and CDR2 is YSYEKL. Trimming took off 3 bases at V and 2 bases at J, with 18 bases between the two ends. The chain's CDR3 is CASSQAVGASDTDTQYF. Written as DNA, the CDR3 is TGCGCCAGCAGCCAGGCAGTCGGAGCCAGCGACACAGATACGCAGTATTTT.

The chain is built from TRBV11-3 and TRBJ2-7, with 9 bases that match TRBD1. Germline CDR1 SGHNT, CDR2 YENEEA. The CDR3 contains 16 residues. J gave up 4 bases and V 0 bases, and 7 bases lay outside the gene matches. The CDR3 reads CASSLDRWTGEYEQYF. In nucleotides, the CDR3 is TGTGCCAGCAGCTTAGACAGATGGACAGGGGAGTACGAGCAGTACTTC.

This chain joins TRBV14 and TRBJ2-7, with D unresolved. Trimming shortened V by 3 bases and J by 1 base, and 7 bases separated the two germline ends. Germline V gives CDR1 SGHDN, CDR2 FVKESK. The CDR3 spans 13 residues. The CDR3 region has the DNA TGTGCCAGCAGCCAGGACGGATCCTACGAGCAGTACTTC. It is translated as CASSQDGSYEQYF. Complete variable domain (other parts from reference TRBV14 and TRBJ2-7): EAGVTQFPSHSVIEKGQTVTLRCDPISGHDNLYWYRRVMGKEIKFLLHFVKESKQDESGMPNNRFLAERTGGTYSTLKVQPAELEDSGVYFCASSQDGSYEQYFGPGTRLTVT.

This chain links TRBV11-3 with TRBJ2-1; 8 nucleotides align to TRBD2. CDR1 and CDR2 (germline): SGHNT, YENEEA. The CDR3 length is 16 residues. Losses at the gene ends were 0 bases for V and 2 bases for J; bases not matched to a gene: 3. The CDR3 reads CASSLEGLGPYNEQFF. CDR3 DNA: TGTGCCAGCAGCTTAGAGGGACTAGGCCCCTACAATGAGCAGTTCTTC.

This clone was found a few times. CDR3 residues: CASTRDVGVKAKNIQYF. The CDR3 DNA follows: TGTGCCAGTACCCGAGACGTGGGGGTAAAGGCCAAAAACATTCAGTACTTC. The J gene is TRBJ2-4, the V gene TRBV19; the D call may be TRBD1 or TRBD2 (5 bases each). This CDR3 has 17 amino acids. V gave up 7 bases and J gave up 1 base, with 20 bases separating them. The germline gives CDR1 LNHDA, CDR2 SQIVND (reference sequence). Combining the CDR3 with reference TRBV19 and TRBJ2-4 gives the whole variable domain DGGITQSPKYLFRKEGQNVTLSCEQNLNHDAMYWYRQDPGQGLRLIYYSQIVNDFQKGDIAEGYSVSREKKESFPLTVTSAQKNPTAFYLCASTRDVGVKAKNIQYFGAGTRLSVL.